This entry lists 20 T cell receptor beta chains sequenced from one sample in a study of blood T cell repertoires in COVID-19. Repertoires were generated with immunoSEQ multiplex PCR, while TCRdb's copy carries only in-frame clones and drops some. The table has over 140,000 clones, roughly 85% seen once; the top ten hold less than 3%. The sample comprised PBMCs or T cells enriched from blood (not recorded which). These TCRs come from a woman between 45 and 60 years old who had recovered from COVID-19.

This rearrangement joins TRBV3-1 (or the pseudogene TRBV3-2) to TRBJ1-2, with 8 bases fitting TRBD1. This CDR3 region has 15 residues. V lost 0 bases, J lost 4 bases, and 4 bases stayed unmatched. Germline V gives CDR1 LGHDT, CDR2 YNNKEL (reference sequence). CDR3 DNA: TGTGCCAGCAGCCAAGAGTCAGGGGGCTTCTATGGCTACACCTTC. Its protein is CASSQESGGFYGYTF.

V is TRBV12-5 and J is TRBJ2-3; 13 bases are a match to TRBD2. This CDR3 region has 16 residues. Germline V CDR1 and CDR2: LGHNT, FRNRAP. J was trimmed by 5 bases and V by 4 bases; bases with no gene match: 6. In DNA, the CDR3 is TGTGCTAGTGGTTCGACTAGCGGGAGGACTGGAGATACGCAGTATTTT. It yields the protein CASGSTSGRTGDTQYF. Together with reference TRBV12-5 and TRBJ2-3, the CDR3 gives the full variable domain: DARVTQTPRHKVTEMGQEVTMRCQPILGHNTVFWYRQTMMQGLELLAYFRNRAPLDDSGMPKDRFSAEMPDATLATLKIQPSEPRDSAVYFCASGSTSGRTGDTQYFGPGTRLTVL.

This clone is medium-sized in the sample. The chain employs TRBV2 and TRBJ1-2, with 10 bases aligning to TRBD1. V dropped 1 base and J dropped 0; count of bases not matched to a gene: 5. CDR1 is SNHLY, CDR2 FYNNEI, per germline. The CDR3 has 17 amino acids. For the CDR3, the DNA is TGTGCCAGCAGTGAAGTTGGGACAGGGGCTTCTAACTATGGCTACACCTTC. Amino acids: CASSEVGTGASNYGYTF.

Here the CDR3 DNA reads TGTGCCAGCAGCCAAGTTGACCCTAGCCTGGATGAGCAGTTCTTC. This encodes CASSQVDPSLDEQFF. This chain uses TRBV14 with TRBJ2-1, with D tentatively TRBD2 (5 bases). Germline V gene data show CDR1 as SGHDN and CDR2 as FVKESK. V was cut by 1 base and J by 8 bases, with 15 bases left in between. CDR3 length: 15 residues.

The genes are TRBV27 and TRBJ1-4; D is undetermined. Between the trimmed V and J ends, which lost 0 bases and 4 bases, there was a span of 12 bases. This CDR3 comprises 16 residues. The V gene's germline CDR1 is MNHEY and CDR2 SMNVEV (reference sequence). CDR3 loop: CASSLSEGTNNEKLFF. CDR3 in DNA: TGTGCCAGCAGTTTATCGGAGGGTACCAATAATGAAAAACTGTTTTTT.

This clone showed up just once. The rearrangement links TRBV28 to TRBJ1-1; 10 nucleotides agree with TRBD1. Per the germline V gene, CDR1 is MDHEN and CDR2 is SYDVKM. V was clipped by 5 bases and J by 6 bases; unmatched bases: 12. The CDR3 contains 16 residues. DNA for the CDR3: TGTGCCAGCAGTCGACCGGGACAGGGGACGGGGCCTGAAGCTTTCTTT. The encoded protein is CASSRPGQGTGPEAFF.

The chain joins TRBV6-1 to TRBJ2-7, with 8 bases identical to TRBD1. CDR1 and CDR2 (germline): MNHNS, SASEGT. The length of the CDR3 is 15 residues. With V trimmed by 3 bases and J by 2 bases, 6 bases remained unmatched. The CDR3 nucleotides are TGTGCCAGCAGTGATCAGGGGGACAGGACCTACGAGCAGTACTTC. As protein: CASSDQGDRTYEQYF.

V and J are TRBV7-2 and TRBJ2-3; 11 bases are a match to TRBD2. CDR3 length: 15 residues. Germline V gene data show CDR1 as SGHTA and CDR2 as FQGNSA. J was trimmed by 6 bases and V by 4 bases; bases with no gene match: 6. This CDR3 reads CASSSLAGGLDTQYF. Written as DNA, the CDR3 is TGTGCCAGCAGCTCCCTAGCGGGAGGTCTGGATACGCAGTATTTT.

The chain combines TRBV2 with TRBJ1-3; 9 positions match TRBD1. CDR1 is SNHLY, CDR2 FYNNEI, per germline. The length of the CDR3 is 15 residues. Trimming at V came to 8 bases and at J to 0 bases, leaving 5 bases not matched to a gene. DNA for the CDR3: TGTGCCAGCCGTAGGACAGGGGTCTCTGGAAACACCATATATTTT. It encodes CASRRTGVSGNTIYF.

The chain employs TRBV2 and TRBJ2-7, with 9 bases aligning to TRBD2. The length of the CDR3 is 14 residues. V lost 3 bases, J lost 3 bases, and 3 bases stayed unmatched. The germline gives CDR1 SNHLY, CDR2 FYNNEI. The CDR3 protein is CASSEAGGDYEQYF. The CDR3 DNA follows: TGTGCCAGCAGTGAGGCGGGAGGGGACTACGAGCAGTACTTC.

This clone was recorded a few times. The gene calls are TRBV7-3 and TRBJ2-5; 8 bases line up with TRBD2. This CDR3 is 17 amino acids long. Germline loops: CDR1 SGHTA, CDR2 FQGTGA. V shed 4 bases and J 5 bases; nucleotides not matched to a gene: 15. The CDR3 region has the DNA TGTGCCAGCAGCTCCGTTACTAGCGGACCCCTGGAGGAGACCCAGTACTTC. Its protein product is CASSSVTSGPLEETQYF.

This clone was counted once. The genes are TRBV2 and TRBJ1-1; D perhaps matches TRBD1 (6 bases). The CDR3 contains 14 residues. With 7 bases removed from V and 4 bases from J, the gap between germline ends came to 16 bases. Germline V gene data show CDR1 as SNHLY and CDR2 as FYNNEI. The CDR3 spells CASTRGGASTEAFF. CDR3 DNA: TGTGCCAGCACCCGGGGGGGGGCTAGCACTGAAGCTTTCTTT.

This clone has more than one count but fewer than ten. The CDR3 DNA reads TGTGCCAGCAGGCAGCGGGAGTACCCCTACGAGCAGTACTTC. It encodes CASRQREYPYEQYF. V gene TRBV28 combines with J gene TRBJ2-7, with 8 positions matching TRBD2. The CDR3 runs to 14 residues. CDR1 is MDHEN, CDR2 SYDVKM, per germline. V was pared by 6 bases and J by 2 bases, with 6 bases of the junction left unmatched.

CDR3 bases: TGCGCCAGCAGCCAACTAGCGACAGATACGCAGTATTTT. As protein: CASSQLATDTQYF. The V call is TRBV5-1, the J call TRBJ2-3; 7 nucleotides match TRBD2. The CDR3 consists of 13 residues. V was pared by 4 bases and J by 3 bases, with 2 bases of the junction left unmatched. CDR1 is SGHRS, CDR2 YFSETQ, per germline.

The V and J genes are TRBV28 and TRBJ1-6; no clear D. CDR3 size: 17 residues. Germline CDR1 is MDHEN and CDR2 is SYDVKM. V was shortened by 5 bases and J by 0 bases, with 14 bases between the two germline ends. CDR3 sequence: CASSPGSANSYNSPLHF. As DNA, the CDR3 is TGTGCCAGCAGTCCCGGGTCAGCCAACTCCTATAATTCACCCCTCCACTTT.

The chain couples TRBV5-1 to TRBJ2-7, with TRBD1 as a possible D gene (5 bases). From germline, CDR1 is SGHRS and CDR2 YFSETQ. With 4 bases removed from V and 6 bases from J, the gap between germline ends came to 14 bases. The CDR3 has 13 amino acids. CDR3 DNA sequence: TGCGCCAGCAGCCCCTCCCCAGGGCGCGAGCAGTACTTC. Residues: CASSPSPGREQYF.

The chain uses TRBV28 and TRBJ2-7; D may be TRBD2 (6 bases). The V and J ends lost 5 bases and 7 bases respectively, with 15 bases between them. Germline assignment: CDR1 MDHEN and CDR2 SYDVKM. This CDR3 region has 13 residues. The DNA for the CDR3 is TGTGCCAGCAGTCTAGCGCCTCCTGGGGAGCAGTACTTC. Translating it yields CASSLAPPGEQYF.

This sequence joins TRBV30 and TRBJ1-2, with TRBD1 matching over 7 bases. Germline V gene data show CDR1 as GTSNPN and CDR2 as SVGIG (reference sequence). J lost 8 bases, V lost 4 bases, and 7 bases had no gene match. The CDR3 runs to 12 residues. The CDR3 bases are TGTGCCTGGAAAGTCAGGGGGGACGGCTACACCTTC. It is translated as CAWKVRGDGYTF.

The V gene is TRBV13, the J gene TRBJ1-2, with D maybe TRBD1 (5 bases). Germline CDR1 and CDR2: PRHDT and FYEKMQ (reference sequence). There are 14 residues in the CDR3. V was pared by 3 bases and J by 7 bases, with 15 bases between. The CDR3 DNA reads TGTGCCAGCAGCTTGATGACAGAAGGTCCTGGCTACACCTTC. Encoded protein: CASSLMTEGPGYTF.

The chain is built from TRBV14 and TRBJ1-2, with D perhaps TRBD1 (6 bases). This CDR3 is 15 amino acids long. Germline CDR1 is SGHDN and CDR2 is FVKESK. V dropped 0 bases and J dropped 8 bases, with 16 bases sitting between them. This CDR3 is CASSQDRGALRGYTF. The CDR3 nucleotides are TGTGCCAGCAGCCAAGATCGGGGGGCCCTCAGAGGCTACACCTTC.